This is a list of T cell receptor beta chains from one sample in a study of T cell repertoires in cytomegalovirus infection. Which antigens these TCRs recognize remains unknown. TCRdb re-called the reads through MiXCR, storing one row per CDR3 protein. This table has about 570,000 distinct CDR3 sequences, 40% appearing once. The starting material was cultured PBMCs, obtained from culture after CMV antigen stimulation. The receptors were sampled from a human donor in good health (CMV status not recorded). Some clones in this sample may be carry-over from other donors' samples. The CDR3 runs from the conserved cysteine through the conserved F or W. Fields, in order: clone size, J gene, V gene, D gene, CDR3 protein, CDR3 DNA. The D gene is left open where the match is weak. Size is omitted from some rows. Given values are once, few, many or a class for expanded clones.

clone_size: .; j_call: TRBJ2-5; v_call: TRBV7-2; d_call: .; cdr3_aa: CASSLATGIMRTQYF; cdr3_nt: TGTGCCAGCAGCTTAGCGACTGGAATTATGAGGACCCAGTACTTC
clone_size: .; j_call: TRBJ2-2; v_call: TRBV7-9; d_call: .; cdr3_aa: CASSPPSGELFF; cdr3_nt: TGTGCCAGCAGCCCCCCGTCCGGGGAGCTGTTTTTT
clone_size: .; j_call: TRBJ2-2; v_call: TRBV27; d_call: .; cdr3_aa: CASSSPTWTGELFF; cdr3_nt: TGTGCCAGCAGTTCCCCAACTTGGACCGGGGAGCTGTTTTTT
clone_size: .; j_call: TRBJ2-1; v_call: TRBV7-2; d_call: .; cdr3_aa: CASSFDAGSYNEQFF; cdr3_nt: TGTGCCAGCAGCTTTGATGCGGGATCTTACAATGAGCAGTTCTTC
clone_size: many; j_call: TRBJ2-7; v_call: TRBV7-2; d_call: .; cdr3_aa: CASSFQDGSYEQYF; cdr3_nt: TGTGCCAGCAGCTTTCAAGACGGTTCCTACGAGCAGTACTTC
clone_size: .; j_call: TRBJ1-4; v_call: TRBV4-2; d_call: .; cdr3_aa: CASSQNSGTSPEKLFF; cdr3_nt: TGTGCCAGCAGCCAAAATTCCGGGACATCCCCTGAAAAACTGTTTTTT
clone_size: few; j_call: TRBJ2-7; v_call: TRBV6-2/TRBV6-3; d_call: TRBD1; cdr3_aa: CASSKQGDEQYF; cdr3_nt: TGTGCCAGCAGTAAACAGGGGGACGAGCAGTACTTC
clone_size: many; j_call: TRBJ2-3; v_call: TRBV11-2; d_call: TRBD2; cdr3_aa: CASSSPAGGRDTQYF; cdr3_nt: TGTGCCAGCAGCTCCCCAGCGGGGGGACGGGATACGCAGTATTTT
clone_size: .; j_call: TRBJ1-5; v_call: TRBV7-4; d_call: TRBD1; cdr3_aa: CASSLGQGRRWQPQHF; cdr3_nt: TGTGCCAGCAGCCTTGGACAGGGGCGGAGGTGGCAGCCCCAGCATTTT
clone_size: .; j_call: TRBJ2-5; v_call: TRBV6-8; d_call: .; cdr3_aa: CASSYFGQPQETQYF; cdr3_nt: TGTGCCAGCAGTTACTTTGGACAGCCCCAAGAGACCCAGTACTTC
clone_size: few; j_call: TRBJ2-5; v_call: TRBV12-3/TRBV12-4; d_call: .; cdr3_aa: CASSLLDRETQYF; cdr3_nt: TGTGCCAGCAGTCTACTAGATCGAGAGACCCAGTACTTC
clone_size: .; j_call: TRBJ2-7; v_call: TRBV19; d_call: .; cdr3_aa: CASSISPRSSYEQYF; cdr3_nt: TGTGCCAGTAGTATTTCGCCAAGGAGCTCCTACGAGCAGTACTTC
clone_size: few; j_call: TRBJ1-2; v_call: TRBV6-5; d_call: .; cdr3_aa: CASSYEQNYGYTF; cdr3_nt: TGTGCCAGCAGTTACGAACAGAACTATGGCTACACCTTC
clone_size: many; j_call: TRBJ1-5; v_call: TRBV7-2; d_call: TRBD1; cdr3_aa: CASSLQGAYQPQHF; cdr3_nt: TGTGCCAGCAGCCTTCAGGGGGCCTATCAGCCCCAGCATTTT
clone_size: .; j_call: TRBJ1-6; v_call: TRBV12-3/TRBV12-4; d_call: TRBD1; cdr3_aa: CASRDRDRLYSPLHF; cdr3_nt: TGTGCCAGCAGGGACCGGGACAGGTTATATTCACCCCTCCACTTT
clone_size: .; j_call: TRBJ1-2; v_call: TRBV12-3/TRBV12-4; d_call: .; cdr3_aa: CASSPGVTYGYTF; cdr3_nt: TGTGCCAGCAGCCCGGGAGTGACCTATGGCTACACCTTC
clone_size: .; j_call: TRBJ2-3; v_call: TRBV6-6; d_call: .; cdr3_aa: CASSSSMDTQYF; cdr3_nt: TGTGCCAGCAGTTCGTCGATGGATACGCAGTATTTT
clone_size: many; j_call: TRBJ2-1; v_call: TRBV7-7; d_call: TRBD2; cdr3_aa: CASSRSRGGTEQFF; cdr3_nt: TGTGCCAGCAGCCGATCCCGGGGGGGCACTGAGCAGTTCTTC
clone_size: .; j_call: TRBJ1-6; v_call: TRBV7-2; d_call: TRBD1; cdr3_aa: CASSPQGFNSPLHF; cdr3_nt: TGTGCCAGCAGCCCACAGGGGTTTAATTCACCCCTCCACTTT
clone_size: .; j_call: TRBJ2-3; v_call: TRBV6-6; d_call: .; cdr3_aa: CASTAGRSTDTQYF; cdr3_nt: TGTGCCAGCACGGCGGGCAGGAGCACAGATACGCAGTATTTT
clone_size: .; j_call: TRBJ2-3; v_call: TRBV7-6; d_call: .; cdr3_aa: CASSLGPDRPVLSTDTQYF; cdr3_nt: TGTGCCAGCAGCTTAGGGCCAGATCGACCGGTCCTTAGCACAGATACGCAGTATTTT
clone_size: .; j_call: TRBJ1-1; v_call: TRBV29-1; d_call: TRBD1; cdr3_aa: CSVDWAGTGTEAFF; cdr3_nt: TGCAGCGTTGATTGGGCCGGGACAGGCACTGAAGCTTTCTTT
clone_size: .; j_call: TRBJ2-7; v_call: TRBV20-1; d_call: .; cdr3_aa: CSASPTGVGGLYEQYF; cdr3_nt: TGCAGTGCTAGTCCCACTGGTGTGGGGGGCCTCTACGAGCAGTACTTC
clone_size: .; j_call: TRBJ2-7; v_call: TRBV25-1; d_call: TRBD1; cdr3_aa: CASSSNRGHEQYF; cdr3_nt: TGTGCCAGCAGCTCTAACAGGGGACACGAGCAGTACTTC
clone_size: few; j_call: TRBJ2-1; v_call: TRBV6-1; d_call: .; cdr3_aa: CASSEQTGSYNEQFF; cdr3_nt: TGTGCCAGCAGTGAACAGACAGGCTCCTACAATGAGCAGTTCTTC
clone_size: .; j_call: TRBJ2-7; v_call: TRBV10-3; d_call: .; cdr3_aa: CATTGRSSYEQYF; cdr3_nt: TGTGCCACTACAGGGCGGAGCTCCTACGAGCAGTACTTC
clone_size: .; j_call: TRBJ2-7; v_call: TRBV12-3/TRBV12-4; d_call: TRBD2; cdr3_aa: CASSLGVAGSGEQYF; cdr3_nt: TGTGCCAGCAGTTTAGGGGTAGCGGGATCGGGCGAGCAGTACTTC
clone_size: .; j_call: TRBJ2-7; v_call: TRBV7-9; d_call: TRBD2; cdr3_aa: CASSLAGGVYSYEQYF; cdr3_nt: TGTGCCAGCAGCTTAGCCGGGGGGGTGTACTCCTACGAGCAGTACTTC
clone_size: .; j_call: TRBJ2-1; v_call: TRBV19; d_call: .; cdr3_aa: CASSIGSERVHF; cdr3_nt: TGTGCCAGTAGTATTGGATCCGAAAGGGTCCACTTC
clone_size: .; j_call: TRBJ2-2; v_call: TRBV10-3; d_call: TRBD1; cdr3_aa: CAIAGTGAPGELFF; cdr3_nt: TGTGCCATCGCCGGGACAGGGGCCCCCGGGGAGCTGTTTTTT
clone_size: .; j_call: TRBJ2-2; v_call: TRBV7-6; d_call: .; cdr3_aa: CASSRPTGALTGELFF; cdr3_nt: TGTGCCAGCAGCCGGCCCACGGGGGCGCTGACCGGGGAGCTGTTTTTT
clone_size: once; j_call: TRBJ1-1; v_call: TRBV20-1; d_call: .; cdr3_aa: CSARDPGPRDTEAFF; cdr3_nt: TGCAGTGCTAGAGATCCAGGACCCCGGGACACTGAAGCTTTCTTT
clone_size: few; j_call: TRBJ2-3; v_call: TRBV7-2; d_call: .; cdr3_aa: CASSLYPPVSGASDTQYF; cdr3_nt: TGTGCCAGCAGCTTATATCCCCCCGTTTCGGGGGCATCAGATACGCAGTATTTT
clone_size: .; j_call: TRBJ1-6; v_call: TRBV27; d_call: .; cdr3_aa: CASSLLVKGTYNSPLHF; cdr3_nt: TGTGCCAGCAGTTTATTGGTTAAGGGGACCTATAATTCACCCCTCCACTTT
clone_size: .; j_call: TRBJ2-7; v_call: TRBV11-2; d_call: TRBD1; cdr3_aa: CASRPLDRVNYEQYF; cdr3_nt: TGTGCCAGCAGACCGTTGGACAGGGTAAACTACGAGCAGTACTTC
clone_size: .; j_call: TRBJ2-1; v_call: TRBV5-1; d_call: TRBD2; cdr3_aa: CASSLLREGRNEQFF; cdr3_nt: TGCGCCAGCAGCTTGTTGCGGGAGGGCCGGAATGAGCAGTTCTTC
clone_size: .; j_call: TRBJ2-7; v_call: TRBV11-3; d_call: TRBD1; cdr3_aa: CASSFRDRVSDEQYF; cdr3_nt: TGTGCCAGCAGCTTTCGGGACAGGGTCTCCGACGAGCAGTACTTC
clone_size: .; j_call: TRBJ2-2; v_call: TRBV7-2; d_call: .; cdr3_aa: CAIKWGGVHTGELFF; cdr3_nt: TGTGCCATCAAATGGGGAGGTGTCCACACCGGGGAGCTGTTTTTT
clone_size: many; j_call: TRBJ2-2; v_call: TRBV7-2; d_call: .; cdr3_aa: CASSLKGGPTGELFF; cdr3_nt: TGTGCCAGCAGCTTAAAGGGGGGACCCACCGGGGAGCTGTTTTTT
clone_size: .; j_call: TRBJ1-1; v_call: TRBV27; d_call: .; cdr3_aa: CASSWAAYTEAFF; cdr3_nt: TGTGCCAGCAGTTGGGCAGCCTACACTGAAGCTTTCTTT
clone_size: once; j_call: TRBJ1-2; v_call: TRBV19; d_call: TRBD1; cdr3_aa: CASSPDRGWDYGYTF; cdr3_nt: TGTGCCAGTAGTCCGGACAGGGGTTGGGACTATGGCTACACCTTC
clone_size: few; j_call: TRBJ1-2; v_call: TRBV11-2; d_call: TRBD1; cdr3_aa: CASSPGFSSGQGNYGYTF; cdr3_nt: TGTGCCAGCAGCCCAGGTTTTTCGTCGGGACAGGGGAACTATGGCTACACCTTC
clone_size: .; j_call: TRBJ1-3; v_call: TRBV28; d_call: TRBD1; cdr3_aa: CASSFRQGPSAGNTIYF; cdr3_nt: TGTGCCAGCAGTTTCCGACAGGGACCCTCCGCTGGAAACACCATATATTTT
clone_size: .; j_call: TRBJ2-5; v_call: TRBV28; d_call: .; cdr3_aa: CASSRRWESGRKTQYF; cdr3_nt: TGTGCCAGCAGTCGCCGGTGGGAGAGTGGGAGGAAGACCCAGTACTTC
clone_size: .; j_call: TRBJ1-2; v_call: TRBV4-1; d_call: TRBD1; cdr3_aa: CASSRGGYVDRGGHGYTF; cdr3_nt: TGCGCCAGCAGCCGAGGAGGGTATGTGGACAGGGGCGGACATGGCTACACCTTC
clone_size: .; j_call: TRBJ2-7; v_call: TRBV5-1; d_call: TRBD2; cdr3_aa: CASSPKTSGVREQYF; cdr3_nt: TGCGCCAGCAGCCCGAAGACTAGCGGGGTTCGCGAGCAGTACTTC
clone_size: .; j_call: TRBJ1-1; v_call: TRBV7-9; d_call: .; cdr3_aa: CASSLAYTEAFF; cdr3_nt: TGTGCCAGCAGCTTAGCTTACACTGAAGCTTTCTTT
clone_size: .; j_call: TRBJ1-1; v_call: TRBV7-8; d_call: .; cdr3_aa: CASSPLRAVGTEAFF; cdr3_nt: TGTGCCAGCAGCCCCCTCCGGGCCGTGGGGACTGAAGCTTTCTTT
clone_size: .; j_call: TRBJ2-7; v_call: TRBV6-2/TRBV6-3; d_call: .; cdr3_aa: CASSYSKGKEQYF; cdr3_nt: TGTGCCAGCAGTTACTCGAAGGGGAAAGAGCAGTACTTC
clone_size: .; j_call: TRBJ1-6; v_call: TRBV7-2; d_call: TRBD1; cdr3_aa: CASSFKGAQSPLHF; cdr3_nt: TGTGCCAGCAGCTTTAAGGGGGCCCAGTCACCCCTCCACTTT
clone_size: few; j_call: TRBJ2-5; v_call: TRBV7-9; d_call: TRBD2; cdr3_aa: CASSLSGVLAVQETQYF; cdr3_nt: TGTGCCAGCAGCCTTTCCGGGGTACTAGCGGTACAAGAGACCCAGTACTTC
clone_size: few; j_call: TRBJ2-1; v_call: TRBV18; d_call: TRBD2; cdr3_aa: CASSPPTGGAPNEQFF; cdr3_nt: TGTGCCAGCTCACCACCCACGGGGGGAGCACCCAATGAGCAGTTCTTC